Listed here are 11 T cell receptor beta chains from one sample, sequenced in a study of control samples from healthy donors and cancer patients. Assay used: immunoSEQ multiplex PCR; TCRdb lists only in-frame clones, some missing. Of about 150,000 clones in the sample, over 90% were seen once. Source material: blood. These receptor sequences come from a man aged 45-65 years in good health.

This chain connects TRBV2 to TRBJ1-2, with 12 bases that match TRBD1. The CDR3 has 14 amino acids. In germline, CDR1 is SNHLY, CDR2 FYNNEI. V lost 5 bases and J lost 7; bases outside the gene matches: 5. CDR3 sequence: CASSPGQGAFGYTF. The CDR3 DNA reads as TGTGCCAGCAGTCCGGGACAGGGGGCCTTTGGCTACACCTTC.

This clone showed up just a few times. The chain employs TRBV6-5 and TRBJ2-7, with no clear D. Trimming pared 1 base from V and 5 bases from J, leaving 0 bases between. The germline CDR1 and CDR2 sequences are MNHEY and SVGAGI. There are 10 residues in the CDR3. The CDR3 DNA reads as TGTGCCAGCAGTTACTACGAGCAGTACTTC. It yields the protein CASSYYEQYF.

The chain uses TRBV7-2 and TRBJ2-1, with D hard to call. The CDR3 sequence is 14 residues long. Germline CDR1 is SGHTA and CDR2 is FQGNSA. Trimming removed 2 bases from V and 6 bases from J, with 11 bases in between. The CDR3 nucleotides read TGTGCCAGCAGCTTATCGCGGATGGTCAATGAGCAGTTCTTC. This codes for CASSLSRMVNEQFF.

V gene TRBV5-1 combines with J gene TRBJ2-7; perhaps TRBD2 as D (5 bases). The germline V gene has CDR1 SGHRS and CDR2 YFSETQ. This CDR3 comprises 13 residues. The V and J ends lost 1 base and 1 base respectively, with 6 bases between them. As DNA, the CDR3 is TGCGCCAGCAGCTTGACGGGATCCTACGAGCAGTACTTC. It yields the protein CASSLTGSYEQYF.

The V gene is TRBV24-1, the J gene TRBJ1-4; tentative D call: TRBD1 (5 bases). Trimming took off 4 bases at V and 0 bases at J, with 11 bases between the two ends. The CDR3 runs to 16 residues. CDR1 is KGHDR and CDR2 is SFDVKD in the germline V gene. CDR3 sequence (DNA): TGTGCCACCAGTGAAGGGGCAGCATCAACTAATGAAAAACTGTTTTTT. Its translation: CATSEGAASTNEKLFF.

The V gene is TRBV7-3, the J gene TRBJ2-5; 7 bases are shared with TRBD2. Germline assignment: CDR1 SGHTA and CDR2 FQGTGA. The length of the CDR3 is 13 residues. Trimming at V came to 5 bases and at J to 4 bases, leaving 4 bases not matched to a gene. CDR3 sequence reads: CASSLWGGETQYF. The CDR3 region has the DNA TGTGCCAGCAGCCTCTGGGGGGGAGAGACCCAGTACTTC.

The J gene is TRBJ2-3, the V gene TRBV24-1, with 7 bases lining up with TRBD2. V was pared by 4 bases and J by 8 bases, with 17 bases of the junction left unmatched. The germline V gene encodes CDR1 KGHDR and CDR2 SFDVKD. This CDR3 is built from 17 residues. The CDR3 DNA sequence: TGTGCCACCAGTGACACCGGACTAGTAAGGACCCTTGGTACGCAGTATTTT. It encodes CATSDTGLVRTLGTQYF.

Here the CDR3 reads CASSQVRDTAYEQYF. For the CDR3, the DNA is TGTGCCAGCAGCCAAGTGCGGGACACCGCCTACGAGCAGTACTTC. The gene calls are TRBV3-1 (or the pseudogene TRBV3-2) and TRBJ2-7; the D gene could be TRBD1 or TRBD2 (6 bases each). CDR1 and CDR2 from the germline V gene are LGHDT and YNNKEL (reference sequence). Trimming stripped 1 base from V and 2 bases from J, with 12 bases between. The CDR3 is made up of 15 amino acids.

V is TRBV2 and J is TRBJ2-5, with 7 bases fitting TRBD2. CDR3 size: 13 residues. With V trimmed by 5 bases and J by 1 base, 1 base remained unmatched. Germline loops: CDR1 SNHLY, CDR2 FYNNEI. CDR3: CASSRTSQETQYF. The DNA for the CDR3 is TGTGCCAGCAGTCGGACTAGCCAAGAGACCCAGTACTTC.

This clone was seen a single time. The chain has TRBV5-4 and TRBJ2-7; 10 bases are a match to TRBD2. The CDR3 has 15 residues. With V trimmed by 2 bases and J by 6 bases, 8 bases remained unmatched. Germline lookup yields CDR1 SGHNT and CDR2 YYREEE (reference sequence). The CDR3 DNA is TGTGCCAGCAGCTTCATGGGGGCTAGCGGGAGCGAGCAGTACTTC. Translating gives CASSFMGASGSEQYF. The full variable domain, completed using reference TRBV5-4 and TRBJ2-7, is ETGVTQSPTHLIKTRGQQVTLRCSSQSGHNTVSWYQQALGQGPQFIFQYYREEENGRGNFPPRFSGLQFPNYSSELNVNALELDDSALYLCASSFMGASGSEQYFGPGTRLTVT.

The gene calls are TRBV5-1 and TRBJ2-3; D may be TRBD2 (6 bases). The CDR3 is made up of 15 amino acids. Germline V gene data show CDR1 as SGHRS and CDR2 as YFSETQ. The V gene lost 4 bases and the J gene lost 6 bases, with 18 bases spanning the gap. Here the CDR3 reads CASSGGLALEDTQYF. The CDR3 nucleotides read TGCGCCAGCAGCGGGGGACTGGCACTGGAGGATACGCAGTATTTT. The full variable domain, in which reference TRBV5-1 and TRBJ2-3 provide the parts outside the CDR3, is KAGVTQTPRYLIKTRGQQVTLSCSPISGHRSVSWYQQTPGQGLQFLFEYFSETQRNKGNFPGRFSGRQFSNSRSEMNVSTLELGDSALYLCASSGGLALEDTQYFGPGTRLTVL.